The TCR beta chain described here comes from a study of identical twins. Study-level results: Abundant cord blood beta clonotypes carried fewer insertions; memory repertoires showed none. It was cross-sectional statistical analysis, not following the same donors, that the conclusions relied on. Excess sharing between twins was weaker in beta out-of-frame sequences.

This clonotype has a count of ten or more. The antigen is not known. TCRdb re-called the 5' RACE reads through MiXCR, storing one row per CDR3 protein. The sample yields 220,000 or so distinct CDR3 sequences, 7% seen once. The CDR3 contains 15 residues. Germline trimming cut 5 bases from V and 2 bases from J; bases unmatched to any gene: 4. From germline, CDR1 is LNHNV and CDR2 YYDKDF (reference sequence). The data also belong to a second study, concerning yellow fever vaccine responses in identical twins.

The sequenced sample was memory (CD45RO+) T cells sorted from blood. The chain joins TRBV15 to TRBJ2-4; 9 bases align to TRBD1. This clonotype originated in a woman aged 18 to 35 in good health. The CDR3 region is CATSPGTGTKNIQYF. The CDR3 DNA follows: TGTGCCACCAGCCCCGGGACAGGGACCAAAAACATTCAGTACTTC.